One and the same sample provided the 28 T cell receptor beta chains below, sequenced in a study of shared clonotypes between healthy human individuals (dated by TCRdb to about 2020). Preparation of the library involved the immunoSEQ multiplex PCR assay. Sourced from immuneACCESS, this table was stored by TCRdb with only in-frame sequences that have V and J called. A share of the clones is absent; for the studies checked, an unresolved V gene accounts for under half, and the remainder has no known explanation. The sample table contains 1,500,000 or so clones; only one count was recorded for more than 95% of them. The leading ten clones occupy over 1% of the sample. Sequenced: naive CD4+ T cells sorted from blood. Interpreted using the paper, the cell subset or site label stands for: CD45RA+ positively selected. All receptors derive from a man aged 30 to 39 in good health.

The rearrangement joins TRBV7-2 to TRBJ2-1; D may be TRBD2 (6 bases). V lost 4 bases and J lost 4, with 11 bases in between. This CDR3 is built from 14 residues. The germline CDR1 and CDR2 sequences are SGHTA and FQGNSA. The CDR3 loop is CASSSRTNYNEQFF. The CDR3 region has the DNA TGTGCCAGCAGCTCCCGGACTAATTACAATGAGCAGTTCTTC. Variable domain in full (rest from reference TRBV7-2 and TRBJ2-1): GAGVSQSPSNKVTEKGKDVELRCDPISGHTALYWYRQSLGQGLEFLIYFQGNSAPDKSGLPSDRFSAERTGGSVSTLTIQRTQQEDSAVYLCASSSRTNYNEQFFGPGTRLTVL.

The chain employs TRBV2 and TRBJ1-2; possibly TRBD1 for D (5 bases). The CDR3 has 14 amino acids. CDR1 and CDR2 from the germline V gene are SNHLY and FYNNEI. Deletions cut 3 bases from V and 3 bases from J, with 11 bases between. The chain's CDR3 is CASSEDQGYYGYTF. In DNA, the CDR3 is TGTGCCAGCAGTGAGGATCAGGGTTACTATGGCTACACCTTC.

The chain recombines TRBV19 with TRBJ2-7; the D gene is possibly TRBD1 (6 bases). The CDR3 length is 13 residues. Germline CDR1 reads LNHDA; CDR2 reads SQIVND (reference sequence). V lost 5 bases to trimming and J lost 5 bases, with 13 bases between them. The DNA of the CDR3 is TGTGCCAGTAGTCTAACAGGGTTCCACGAGCAGTACTTC. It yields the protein CASSLTGFHEQYF.

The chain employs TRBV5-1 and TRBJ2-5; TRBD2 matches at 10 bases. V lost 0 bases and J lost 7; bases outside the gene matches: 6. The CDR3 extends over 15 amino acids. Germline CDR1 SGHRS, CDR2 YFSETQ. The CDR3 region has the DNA TGCGCCAGCAGCTTGGTCCTAGCGGGAGCCCGGACCCAGTACTTC. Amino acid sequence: CASSLVLAGARTQYF.

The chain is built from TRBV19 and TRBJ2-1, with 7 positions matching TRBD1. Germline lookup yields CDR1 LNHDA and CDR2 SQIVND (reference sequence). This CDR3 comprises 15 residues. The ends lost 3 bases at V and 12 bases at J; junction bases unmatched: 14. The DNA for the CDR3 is TGTGCCAGTAGTATTCCTCCTTTAGGACAGGACATGCAGTTCTTC. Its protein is CASSIPPLGQDMQFF. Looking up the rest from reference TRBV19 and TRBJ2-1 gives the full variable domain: DGGITQSPKYLFRKEGQNVTLSCEQNLNHDAMYWYRQDPGQGLRLIYYSQIVNDFQKGDIAEGYSVSREKKESFPLTVTSAQKNPTAFYLCASSIPPLGQDMQFFGPGTRLTVL.

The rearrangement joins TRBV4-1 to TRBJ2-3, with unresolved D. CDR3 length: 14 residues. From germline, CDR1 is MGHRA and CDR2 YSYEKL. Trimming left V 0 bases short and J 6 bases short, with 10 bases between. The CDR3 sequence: CASSQEGFEDTQYF. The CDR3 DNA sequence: TGCGCCAGCAGCCAAGAGGGCTTTGAGGATACGCAGTATTTT.

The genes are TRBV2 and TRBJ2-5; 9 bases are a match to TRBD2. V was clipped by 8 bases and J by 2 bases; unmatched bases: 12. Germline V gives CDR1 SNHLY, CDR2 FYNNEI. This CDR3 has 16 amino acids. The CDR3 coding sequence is TGTGCCAGCCGAATAGCGGGAGTTCCCTTACAAGAGACCCAGTACTTC. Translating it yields CASRIAGVPLQETQYF. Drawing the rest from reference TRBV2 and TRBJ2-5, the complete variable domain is EPEVTQTPSHQVTQMGQEVILRCVPISNHLYFYWYRQILGQKVEFLVSFYNNEISEKSEIFDDQFSVERPDGSNFTLKIRSTKLEDSAMYFCASRIAGVPLQETQYFGPGTRLLVL.

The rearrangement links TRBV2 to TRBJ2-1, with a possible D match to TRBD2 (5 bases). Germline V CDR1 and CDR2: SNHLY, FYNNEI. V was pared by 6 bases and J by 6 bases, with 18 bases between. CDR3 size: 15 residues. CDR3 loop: CASRRVRVKVNEQFF. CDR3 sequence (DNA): TGTGCCAGCAGGCGGGTGCGGGTGAAGGTCAATGAGCAGTTCTTC.

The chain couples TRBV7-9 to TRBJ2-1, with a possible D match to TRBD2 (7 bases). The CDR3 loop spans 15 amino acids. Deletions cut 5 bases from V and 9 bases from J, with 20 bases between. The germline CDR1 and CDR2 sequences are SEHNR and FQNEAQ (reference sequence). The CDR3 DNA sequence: TGTGCCAGCAGCCCCGGGACTGGGAGGGGGATTGAGCAGTTCTTC. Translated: CASSPGTGRGIEQFF.

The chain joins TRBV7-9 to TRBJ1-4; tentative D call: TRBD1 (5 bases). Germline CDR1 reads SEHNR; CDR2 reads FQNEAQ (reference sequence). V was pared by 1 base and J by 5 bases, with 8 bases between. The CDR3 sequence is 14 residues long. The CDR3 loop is CASSLDGGNEKLFF. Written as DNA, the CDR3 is TGTGCCAGCAGCTTAGATGGGGGAAATGAAAAACTGTTTTTT.

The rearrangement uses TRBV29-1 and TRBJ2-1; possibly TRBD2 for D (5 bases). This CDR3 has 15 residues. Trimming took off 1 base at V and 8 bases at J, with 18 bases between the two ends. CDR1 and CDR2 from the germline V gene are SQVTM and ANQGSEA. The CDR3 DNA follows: TGCAGCGTTGAAGGGACTCAGCGGTCGGTCGATGAGCAGTTCTTC. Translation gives CSVEGTQRSVDEQFF.

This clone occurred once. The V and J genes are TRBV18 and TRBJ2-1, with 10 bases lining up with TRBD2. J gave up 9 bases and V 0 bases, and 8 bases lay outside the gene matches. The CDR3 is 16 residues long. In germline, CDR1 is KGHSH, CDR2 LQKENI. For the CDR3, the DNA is TGTGCCAGCTCACCACCGGGAAGTCTAGCGGGAGCTGAGCAGTTCTTC. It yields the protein CASSPPGSLAGAEQFF. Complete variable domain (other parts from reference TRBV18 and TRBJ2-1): NAGVMQNPRHLVRRRGQEARLRCSPMKGHSHVYWYRQLPEEGLKFMVYLQKENIIDESGMPKERFSAEFPKEGPSILRIQQVVRGDSAAYFCASSPPGSLAGAEQFFGPGTRLTVL.

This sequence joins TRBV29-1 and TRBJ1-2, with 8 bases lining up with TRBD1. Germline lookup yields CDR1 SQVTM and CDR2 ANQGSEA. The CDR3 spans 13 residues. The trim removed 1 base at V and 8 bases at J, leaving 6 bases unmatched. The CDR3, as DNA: TGCAGCGTTGAAGCTCAGGGGGCTCAAGGCTACACCTTC. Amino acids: CSVEAQGAQGYTF.

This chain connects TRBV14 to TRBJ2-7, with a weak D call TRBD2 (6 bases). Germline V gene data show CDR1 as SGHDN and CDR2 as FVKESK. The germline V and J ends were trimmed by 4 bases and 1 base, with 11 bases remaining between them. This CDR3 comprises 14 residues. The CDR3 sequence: CASSRVSGSYEQYF. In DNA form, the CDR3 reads TGTGCCAGCAGCCGGGTTAGCGGTTCCTACGAGCAGTACTTC.

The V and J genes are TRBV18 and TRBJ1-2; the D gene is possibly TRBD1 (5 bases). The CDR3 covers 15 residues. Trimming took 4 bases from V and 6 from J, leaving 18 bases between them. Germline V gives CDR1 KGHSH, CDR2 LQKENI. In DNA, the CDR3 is TGTGCCAGCTCACTTCTACCAGAGGGGAGAGATGGCTACACCTTC. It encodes CASSLLPEGRDGYTF.

CDR3 sequence (DNA): TGTGCCAGCAGTTACAAAGGATGGTCAGATACGCAGTATTTT. This sequence encodes CASSYKGWSDTQYF. This chain links TRBV6-5 with TRBJ2-3; D gene uncertain. The CDR3 consists of 14 residues. Deletions cut 2 bases from V and 4 bases from J, with 10 bases between. Germline V CDR1 and CDR2: MNHEY, SVGAGI.

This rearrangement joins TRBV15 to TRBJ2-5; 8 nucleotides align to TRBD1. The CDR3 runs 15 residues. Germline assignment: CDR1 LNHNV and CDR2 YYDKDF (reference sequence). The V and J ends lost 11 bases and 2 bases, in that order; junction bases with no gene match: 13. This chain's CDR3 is CAAGQAASPQETQYF. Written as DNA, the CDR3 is TGTGCCGCGGGACAGGCCGCTAGTCCTCAAGAGACCCAGTACTTC.

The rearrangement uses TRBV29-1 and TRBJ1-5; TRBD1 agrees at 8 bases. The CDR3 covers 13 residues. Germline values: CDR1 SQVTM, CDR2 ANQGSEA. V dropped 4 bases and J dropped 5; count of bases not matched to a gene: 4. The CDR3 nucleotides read TGCAGCGTTGGCAGGGGGCTCGATCAGCCCCAGCATTTT. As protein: CSVGRGLDQPQHF. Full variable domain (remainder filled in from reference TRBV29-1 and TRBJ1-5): SAVISQKPSRDICQRGTSLTIQCQVDSQVTMMFWYRQQPGQSLTLIATANQGSEATYESGFVIDKFPISRPNLTFSTLTVSNMSPEDSSIYLCSVGRGLDQPQHFGDGTRLSIL.

CDR3 nucleotides: TGTGCCAGCTCACCGCCGGACATAAACGAGCAGTACTTC. Residues: CASSPPDINEQYF. V and J are TRBV18 and TRBJ2-7; a possible D gene is TRBD1 (5 bases). CDR1 and CDR2 from the germline V gene are KGHSH and LQKENI. Trimming removed 3 bases at V and 5 bases at J, with 11 bases between. The CDR3 is 13 amino acids.

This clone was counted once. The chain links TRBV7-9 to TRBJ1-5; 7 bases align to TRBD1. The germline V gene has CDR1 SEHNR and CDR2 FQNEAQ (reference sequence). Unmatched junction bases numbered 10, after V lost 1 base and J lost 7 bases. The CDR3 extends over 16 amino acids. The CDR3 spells CASSLGAGGPVQPQHF. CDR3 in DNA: TGTGCCAGCAGCTTAGGGGCAGGGGGACCGGTACAGCCCCAGCATTTT.

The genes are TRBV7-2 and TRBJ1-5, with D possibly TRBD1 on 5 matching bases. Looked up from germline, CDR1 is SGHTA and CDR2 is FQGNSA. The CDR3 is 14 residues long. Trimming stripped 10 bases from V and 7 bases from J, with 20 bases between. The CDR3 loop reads CAISLGGVGQPQHF. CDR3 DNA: TGTGCCATCTCCTTGGGGGGGGTGGGACAGCCCCAGCATTTT.

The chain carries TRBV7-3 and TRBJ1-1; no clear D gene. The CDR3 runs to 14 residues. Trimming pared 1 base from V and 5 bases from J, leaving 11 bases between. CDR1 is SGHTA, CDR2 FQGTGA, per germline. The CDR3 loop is CASSLMASGTEAFF. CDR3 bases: TGTGCCAGCAGCTTAATGGCCTCGGGGACTGAAGCTTTCTTT.

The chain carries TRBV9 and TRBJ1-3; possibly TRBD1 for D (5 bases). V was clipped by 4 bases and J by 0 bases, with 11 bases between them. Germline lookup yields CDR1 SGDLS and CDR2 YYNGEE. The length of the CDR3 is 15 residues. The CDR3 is CASSRGESSGNTIYF. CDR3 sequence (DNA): TGTGCCAGCAGCCGGGGGGAGAGCTCTGGAAACACCATATATTTT.

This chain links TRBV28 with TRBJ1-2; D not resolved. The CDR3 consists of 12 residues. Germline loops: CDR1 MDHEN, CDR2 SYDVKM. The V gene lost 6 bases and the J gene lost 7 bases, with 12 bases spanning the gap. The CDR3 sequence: CASRMLPSGYTF. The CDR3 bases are TGTGCCAGCAGGATGTTGCCCAGTGGCTACACCTTC.

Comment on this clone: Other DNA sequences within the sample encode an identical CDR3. The CDR3 loop reads CASSLLGSSYNEQFF. The CDR3 DNA sequence: TGTGCCAGCAGTTTATTAGGAAGCTCCTACAATGAGCAGTTCTTC. The genes are TRBV27 and TRBJ2-1; unclear D gene. Trimming shortened V by 1 base and J by 0 bases, and 7 bases separated the two germline ends. This CDR3 contains 15 residues. The germline CDR1 and CDR2 sequences are MNHEY and SMNVEV (reference sequence).

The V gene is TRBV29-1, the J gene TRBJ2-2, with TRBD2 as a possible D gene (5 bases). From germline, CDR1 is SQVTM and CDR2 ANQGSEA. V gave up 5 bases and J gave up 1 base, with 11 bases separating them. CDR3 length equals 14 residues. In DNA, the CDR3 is TGCAGCGTTCCGGGGATGAAGAACACCGGGGAGCTGTTTTTT. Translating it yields CSVPGMKNTGELFF.

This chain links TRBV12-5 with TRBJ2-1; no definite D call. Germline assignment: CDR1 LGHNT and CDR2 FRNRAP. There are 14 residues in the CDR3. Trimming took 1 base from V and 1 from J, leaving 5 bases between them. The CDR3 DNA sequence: TGTGCTAGTGGTTTGGGGCAGTCCTACAATGAGCAGTTCTTC. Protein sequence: CASGLGQSYNEQFF.

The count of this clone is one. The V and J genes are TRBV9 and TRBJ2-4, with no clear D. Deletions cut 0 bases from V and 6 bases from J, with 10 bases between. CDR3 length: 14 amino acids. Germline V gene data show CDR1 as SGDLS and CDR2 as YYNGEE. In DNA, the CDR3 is TGTGCCAGCAGCGTAGCTACGTGGGGAAACATTCAGTACTTC. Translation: CASSVATWGNIQYF.